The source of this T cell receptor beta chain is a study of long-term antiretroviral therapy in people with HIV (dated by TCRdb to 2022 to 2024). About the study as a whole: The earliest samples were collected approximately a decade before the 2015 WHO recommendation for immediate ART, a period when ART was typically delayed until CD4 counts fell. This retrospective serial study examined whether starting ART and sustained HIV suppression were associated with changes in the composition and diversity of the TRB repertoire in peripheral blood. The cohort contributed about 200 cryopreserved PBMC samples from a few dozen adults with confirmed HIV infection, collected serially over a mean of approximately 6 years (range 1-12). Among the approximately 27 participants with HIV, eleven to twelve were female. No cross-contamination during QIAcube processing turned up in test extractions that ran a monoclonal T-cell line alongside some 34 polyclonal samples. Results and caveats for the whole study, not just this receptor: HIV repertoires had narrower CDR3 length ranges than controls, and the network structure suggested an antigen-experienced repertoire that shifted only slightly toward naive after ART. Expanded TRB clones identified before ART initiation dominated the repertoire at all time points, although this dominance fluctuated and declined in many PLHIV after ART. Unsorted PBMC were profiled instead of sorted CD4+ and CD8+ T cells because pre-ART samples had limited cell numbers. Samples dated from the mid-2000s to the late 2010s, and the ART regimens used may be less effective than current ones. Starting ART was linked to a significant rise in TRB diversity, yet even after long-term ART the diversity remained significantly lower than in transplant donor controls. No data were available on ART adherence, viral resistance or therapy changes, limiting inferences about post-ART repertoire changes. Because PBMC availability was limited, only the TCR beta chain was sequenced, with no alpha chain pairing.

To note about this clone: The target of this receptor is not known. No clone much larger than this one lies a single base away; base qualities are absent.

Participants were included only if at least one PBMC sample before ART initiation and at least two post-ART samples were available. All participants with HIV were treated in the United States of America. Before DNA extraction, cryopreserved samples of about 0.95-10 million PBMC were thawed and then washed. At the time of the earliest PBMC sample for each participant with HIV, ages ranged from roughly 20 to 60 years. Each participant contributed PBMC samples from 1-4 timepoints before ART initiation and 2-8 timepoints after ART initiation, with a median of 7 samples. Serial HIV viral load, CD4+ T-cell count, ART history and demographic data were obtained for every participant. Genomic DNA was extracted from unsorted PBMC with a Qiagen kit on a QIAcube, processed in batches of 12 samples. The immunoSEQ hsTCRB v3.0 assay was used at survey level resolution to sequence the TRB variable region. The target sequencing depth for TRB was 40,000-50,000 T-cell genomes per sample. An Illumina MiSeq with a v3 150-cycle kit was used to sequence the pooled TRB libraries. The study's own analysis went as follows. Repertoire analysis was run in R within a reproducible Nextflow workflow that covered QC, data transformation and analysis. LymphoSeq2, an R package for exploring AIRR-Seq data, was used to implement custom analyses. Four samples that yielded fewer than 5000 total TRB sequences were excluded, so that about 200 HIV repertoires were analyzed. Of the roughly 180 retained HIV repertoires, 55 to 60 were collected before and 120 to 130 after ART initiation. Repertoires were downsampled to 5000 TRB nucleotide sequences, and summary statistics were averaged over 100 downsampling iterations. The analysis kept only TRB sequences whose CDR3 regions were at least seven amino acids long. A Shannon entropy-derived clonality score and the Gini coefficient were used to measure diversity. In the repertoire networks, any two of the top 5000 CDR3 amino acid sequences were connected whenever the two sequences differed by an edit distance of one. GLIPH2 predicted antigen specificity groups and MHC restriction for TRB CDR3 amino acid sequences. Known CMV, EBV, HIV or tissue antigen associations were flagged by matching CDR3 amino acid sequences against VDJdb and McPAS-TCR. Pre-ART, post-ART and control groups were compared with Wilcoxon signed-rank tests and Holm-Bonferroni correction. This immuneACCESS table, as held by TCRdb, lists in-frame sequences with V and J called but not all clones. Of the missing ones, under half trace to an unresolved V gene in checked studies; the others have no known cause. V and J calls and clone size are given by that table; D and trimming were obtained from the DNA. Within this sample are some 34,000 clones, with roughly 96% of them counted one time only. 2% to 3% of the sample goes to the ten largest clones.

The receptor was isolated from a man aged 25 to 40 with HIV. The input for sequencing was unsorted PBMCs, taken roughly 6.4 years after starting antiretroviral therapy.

The CDR3 protein: CASSNTGANGELFF. The DNA sequence follows: TGTGCCAGCAGCAACACAGGGGCGAACGGGGAGCTGTTTTTT. The rearrangement joined TRBV6-6 to TRBJ2-2; 7 of the junction bases match TRBD1. V is cut back by 6 bases and J by 7 bases, with 8 bases in the junction unmatched. CDR1 is given as MNHNY and CDR2 as SVGAGI, both from the germline V gene (reference sequence). Measured from the cysteine to the phenylalanine, the CDR3 is 14 residues long. The retained sequence is limited to the CDR3, 42 bases, with the frame set at the first base.